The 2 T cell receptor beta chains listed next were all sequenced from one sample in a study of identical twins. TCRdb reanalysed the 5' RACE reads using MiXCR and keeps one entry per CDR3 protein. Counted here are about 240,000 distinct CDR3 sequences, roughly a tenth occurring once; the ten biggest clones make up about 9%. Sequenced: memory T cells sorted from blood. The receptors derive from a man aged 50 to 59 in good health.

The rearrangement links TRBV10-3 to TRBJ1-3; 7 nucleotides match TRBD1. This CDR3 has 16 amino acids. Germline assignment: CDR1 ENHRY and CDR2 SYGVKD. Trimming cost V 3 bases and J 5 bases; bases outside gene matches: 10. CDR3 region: CAISDAPQGMRNTIYF. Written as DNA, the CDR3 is TGTGCCATCAGTGATGCCCCACAGGGGATGAGAAACACCATATATTTT.

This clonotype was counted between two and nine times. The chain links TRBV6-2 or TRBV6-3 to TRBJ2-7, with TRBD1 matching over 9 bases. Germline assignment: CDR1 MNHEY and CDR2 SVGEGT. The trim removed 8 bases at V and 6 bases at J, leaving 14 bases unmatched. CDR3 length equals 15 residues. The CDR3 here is CASQTTGTGRTEQYF. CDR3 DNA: TGTGCCAGCCAAACTACCGGGACAGGGAGGACCGAGCAGTACTTC.